The 21 T cell receptor beta chains given below trace back to one sample, sequenced in a study of blood T cell repertoires in COVID-19. Clones were read by immunoSEQ multiplex PCR, and TCRdb kept only the in-frame ones, dropping some. The repertoire consists of about 210,000 clones, with 90% to 95% occurring once and the leading ten covering 0.95% to 1.5%. Input material: peripheral blood. These receptors originate from a man aged 25 to 40 with acute or convalescent COVID-19.

The chain joins TRBV7-9 to TRBJ1-1; 7 bases agree with TRBD1. The V segment lost 5 bases and the J segment 2 bases; nucleotides outside the gene matches: 8. The CDR3 runs 15 residues. The germline V gene has CDR1 SEHNR and CDR2 FQNEAQ (reference sequence). In DNA, the CDR3 is TGTGCCAGCAGCAACACCGGGACAGTCAACACTGAAGCTTTCTTT. Protein: CASSNTGTVNTEAFF.

The J gene is TRBJ2-3, the V gene TRBV28, with 7 bases lining up with TRBD2. The germline CDR1 and CDR2 sequences are MDHEN and SYDVKM. This CDR3 spans 17 amino acids. With 2 bases clipped from V and 1 base from J, the junction kept 9 bases outside the gene matches. Here the CDR3 DNA reads TGTGCCAGCAGTTTAGCGGTGAGCGGGGCTCGCACAGATACGCAGTATTTT. It specifies CASSLAVSGARTDTQYF. Full variable domain (remainder filled in from reference TRBV28 and TRBJ2-3): DVKVTQSSRYLVKRTGEKVFLECVQDMDHENMFWYRQDPGLGLRLIYFSYDVKMKEKGDIPEGYSVSREKKERFSLILESASTNQTSMYLCASSLAVSGARTDTQYFGPGTRLTVL.

The rearrangement links TRBV7-9 to TRBJ2-7; 10 bases are shared with TRBD2. The CDR3 is 18 amino acids. Trimming cost V 0 bases and J 1 base; bases outside gene matches: 9. Germline V CDR1 and CDR2: SEHNR, FQNEAQ (reference sequence). The DNA for the CDR3 is TGTGCCAGCAGCTTAGCGGGCGGAATTAGCGGGGGGTCCTACGAGCAGTACTTC. This translates into CASSLAGGISGGSYEQYF. Filled out from reference TRBV7-9 and TRBJ2-7, the complete variable domain reads DTGVSQNPRHKITKRGQNVTFRCDPISEHNRLYWYRQTLGQGPEFLTYFQNEAQLEKSRLLSDRFSAERPKGSFSTLEIQRTEQGDSAMYLCASSLAGGISGGSYEQYFGPGTRLTVT.

The V gene is TRBV20-1, the J gene TRBJ1-3; no definite D call. Germline assignment: CDR1 DFQATT and CDR2 SNEGSKA (reference sequence). V gave up 3 bases and J gave up 0 bases, with 9 bases separating them. This CDR3 spans 14 amino acids. DNA for the CDR3: TGCAGTGCTAGTGACTTTAGCTCTGGAAACACCATATATTTT. As protein: CSASDFSSGNTIYF.

The CDR3: CASSPGQGARETFF. The CDR3, as DNA: TGTGCCAGCAGCCCGGGACAGGGGGCGAGAGAAACTTTCTTT. This chain connects TRBV7-2 to TRBJ1-1; 12 nucleotides match TRBD1. Germline CDR1 reads SGHTA; CDR2 reads FQGNSA. The trim removed 5 bases at V and 12 bases at J, leaving 10 bases unmatched. This CDR3 has 14 amino acids.

This clone has more than one count but fewer than ten. The chain uses TRBV18 and TRBJ2-7; D ambiguous. Germline V gene sequence: CDR1 KGHSH, CDR2 LQKENI. CDR3 length: 13 residues. Trimming cost V 5 bases and J 5 bases, with 13 bases left between them. CDR3 in amino acids: CASSSTGMNEQYF. For the CDR3, the DNA is TGTGCCAGCTCATCAACGGGTATGAACGAGCAGTACTTC.

This clone was detected only once. The genes are TRBV12-3 or TRBV12-4 and TRBJ1-5; a weak D match, TRBD1 (6 bases). This CDR3 contains 13 residues. Trimming stripped 6 bases from V and 3 bases from J, with 9 bases between. Here the CDR3 reads CASRPGANQPQHF. As DNA, the CDR3 is TGTGCCAGCAGGCCAGGGGCCAATCAGCCCCAGCATTTT.

The gene calls are TRBV7-2 and TRBJ2-7; TRBD2 matches at 8 bases. J gave up 6 bases and V 0 bases, and 7 bases lay outside the gene matches. The germline V gene has CDR1 SGHTA and CDR2 FQGNSA. The CDR3 sequence is 15 residues long. DNA of the CDR3: TGTGCCAGCAGCTTAGCAGCAGCGGGAGCAGGCGAGCAGTACTTC. Translation gives CASSLAAAGAGEQYF.

V is TRBV30 and J is TRBJ2-2; TRBD1 matches at 10 bases. Trimming took 3 bases from V and 3 from J; bases not matched to a gene: 1. Germline V CDR1 and CDR2: GTSNPN, SVGIG (reference sequence). This CDR3 contains 14 residues. The CDR3 DNA follows: TGTGCCTGGAGGACAGGGGGCTACACCGGGGAGCTGTTTTTT. This encodes CAWRTGGYTGELFF.

The V and J genes are TRBV5-8 and TRBJ1-2; D possibly corresponds to TRBD1 (5 bases). The CDR3 has 15 residues. The V end was cut by 0 bases, the J end by 8 bases, with 17 bases between. CDR1 and CDR2 (germline): SGHTS, YDEGEE. In nucleotides, the CDR3 is TGTGCCAGCAGCTTGGCCCGGGGGGTACGGGTGGGCTACACCTTC. Residues: CASSLARGVRVGYTF.

The sample holds a few counts of this clone. The rearrangement joins TRBV5-4 to TRBJ2-1; tentative D call: TRBD1 (5 bases). Germline CDR1 and CDR2: SGHNT and YYREEE (reference sequence). Trimming removed 1 base from V and 0 bases from J, with 14 bases in between. This CDR3 spans 17 amino acids. CDR3 amino acids: CASSLKTVLSSYNEQFF. CDR3 nucleotides: TGTGCCAGCAGCTTGAAGACAGTCCTGAGCTCCTACAATGAGCAGTTCTTC.

This chain joins TRBV6-5 and TRBJ1-2, with 11 bases aligning to TRBD1. Per germline, CDR1 MNHEY and CDR2 SVGAGI. The CDR3 is 14 amino acids. J was trimmed by 3 bases and V by 7 bases; bases with no gene match: 4. The CDR3, as DNA: TGTGCCAGCACCAGGGACAGGGGGGACTATGGCTACACCTTC. Its protein is CASTRDRGDYGYTF.

V gene TRBV9 combines with J gene TRBJ2-7, with 7 bases that match TRBD1. V shed 4 bases, J shed 1 base, and the junction held 8 bases outside the gene matches. The germline V gene encodes CDR1 SGDLS and CDR2 YYNGEE. This CDR3 comprises 15 residues. The CDR3 spells CASSPRQGMSYEQYF. The DNA of the CDR3 is TGTGCCAGCAGCCCACGACAGGGTATGTCCTACGAGCAGTACTTC.

CDR3 loop: CARRIAGGPSDTQYF. CDR3 coding DNA: TGTGCCCGTAGAATAGCGGGGGGGCCGTCAGATACGCAGTATTTT. The V call is TRBV2, the J call TRBJ2-3; 11 bases are a match to TRBD2. Per germline, CDR1 SNHLY and CDR2 FYNNEI. V was clipped by 11 bases and J by 4 bases; unmatched bases: 11. The CDR3 runs 15 residues. Filled out from reference TRBV2 and TRBJ2-3, the complete variable domain reads EPEVTQTPSHQVTQMGQEVILRCVPISNHLYFYWYRQILGQKVEFLVSFYNNEISEKSEIFDDQFSVERPDGSNFTLKIRSTKLEDSAMYFCARRIAGGPSDTQYFGPGTRLTVL.

The V gene is TRBV5-4, the J gene TRBJ2-1; 8 bases fit TRBD2. Losses at the gene ends were 4 bases for V and 7 bases for J; bases not matched to a gene: 10. Germline V gene data show CDR1 as SGHNT and CDR2 as YYREEE (reference sequence). The CDR3 has 15 amino acids. CDR3 protein: CASSRASGSGNEQFF. CDR3 nucleotide sequence: TGTGCCAGCAGCCGCGCTAGCGGGTCAGGGAATGAGCAGTTCTTC.

The chain joins TRBV2 to TRBJ2-1, with 9 bases fitting TRBD1. Germline CDR1 is SNHLY and CDR2 is FYNNEI. The CDR3 sequence is 17 residues long. Trimming cost V 4 bases and J 6 bases; bases outside gene matches: 13. In DNA form, the CDR3 reads TGTGCCAGCAGTGGACAGGGGGTTTTACAATCCCCCAATGAGCAGTTCTTC. Protein sequence: CASSGQGVLQSPNEQFF. The whole variable domain, remainder taken from reference TRBV2 and TRBJ2-1, is EPEVTQTPSHQVTQMGQEVILRCVPISNHLYFYWYRQILGQKVEFLVSFYNNEISEKSEIFDDQFSVERPDGSNFTLKIRSTKLEDSAMYFCASSGQGVLQSPNEQFFGPGTRLTVL.

The V gene is TRBV5-4, the J gene TRBJ1-1; 7 bases agree with TRBD1. The CDR3 is 15 amino acids. CDR1 is SGHNT, CDR2 YYREEE, per germline (reference sequence). The V gene end was trimmed by 4 bases and the J gene end by 0 bases; junction bases not matched to a gene: 6. The DNA for the CDR3 is TGTGCCAGCAGCGGAATGACAGGGTTGAACACTGAAGCTTTCTTT. It is translated as CASSGMTGLNTEAFF.

The rearrangement uses TRBV28 and TRBJ2-6; D gene uncertain. Trimming pared 7 bases from V and 3 bases from J, leaving 10 bases between. The germline gives CDR1 MDHEN, CDR2 SYDVKM. The CDR3 is 14 residues long. The CDR3 protein is CASISPFGANVLTF. CDR3 DNA sequence: TGTGCCAGCATCTCCCCCTTTGGGGCCAACGTCCTGACTTTC.

The rearrangement joins TRBV9 to TRBJ1-2; unclear D gene. The CDR3 is made up of 15 amino acids. The germline CDR1 and CDR2 sequences are SGDLS and YYNGEE. Trimming stripped 0 bases from V and 1 base from J, with 10 bases between. CDR3 protein: CASSVVESINYGYTF. CDR3 nucleotides: TGTGCCAGCAGCGTAGTTGAGAGTATTAACTATGGCTACACCTTC.

V is TRBV28 and J is TRBJ1-2; 8 bases map to TRBD1. This CDR3 has 12 amino acids. J was trimmed by 8 bases and V by 6 bases; bases with no gene match: 5. Germline CDR1 reads MDHEN; CDR2 reads SYDVKM. CDR3 amino acids: CASSPTGAGYTF. The CDR3 nucleotides are TGTGCCAGCAGCCCGACAGGGGCAGGCTACACCTTC.

This chain links TRBV5-4 with TRBJ2-2; the D gene is possibly TRBD2 (5 bases). The ends were cut back, 0 bases at V and 7 bases at J, with 10 bases in the middle. The CDR3 extends over 14 amino acids. Germline CDR1 reads SGHNT; CDR2 reads YYREEE (reference sequence). The CDR3 DNA reads as TGTGCCAGCAGCTTGGATAGAGGGAACGGGGAGCTGTTTTTT. As protein: CASSLDRGNGELFF.